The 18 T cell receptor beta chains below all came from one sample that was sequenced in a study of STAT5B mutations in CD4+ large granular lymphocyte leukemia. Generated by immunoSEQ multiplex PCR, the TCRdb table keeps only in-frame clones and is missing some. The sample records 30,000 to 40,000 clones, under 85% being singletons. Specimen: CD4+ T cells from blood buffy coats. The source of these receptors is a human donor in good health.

DNA of the CDR3: TGTGCCAGTACCCAGCGGGCTAACTCTGGAAACACCATATATTTT. It yields the protein CASTQRANSGNTIYF. The chain joins TRBV19 to TRBJ1-3; D ambiguous. CDR1 is LNHDA and CDR2 is SQIVND in the germline V gene (reference sequence). CDR3 length: 15 amino acids. V lost 7 bases and J 0 bases, leaving 13 bases between the germline ends.

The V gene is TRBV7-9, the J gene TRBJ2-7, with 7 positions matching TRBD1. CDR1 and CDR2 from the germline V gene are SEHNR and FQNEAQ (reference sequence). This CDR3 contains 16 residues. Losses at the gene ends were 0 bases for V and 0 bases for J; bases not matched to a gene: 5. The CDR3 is CASSLAQTGNSYEQYF. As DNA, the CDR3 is TGTGCCAGCAGCTTAGCCCAGACAGGGAACTCCTACGAGCAGTACTTC.

CDR3 sequence: CASSPPGQGTDTQYF. CDR3 nucleotides: TGTGCCAGCAGCCCACCGGGACAGGGCACAGATACGCAGTATTTT. The rearrangement joins TRBV9 to TRBJ2-3, with 8 bases fitting TRBD1. Germline values: CDR1 SGDLS, CDR2 YYNGEE. The length of the CDR3 is 15 residues. V shed 4 bases and J 1 base; nucleotides not matched to a gene: 5.

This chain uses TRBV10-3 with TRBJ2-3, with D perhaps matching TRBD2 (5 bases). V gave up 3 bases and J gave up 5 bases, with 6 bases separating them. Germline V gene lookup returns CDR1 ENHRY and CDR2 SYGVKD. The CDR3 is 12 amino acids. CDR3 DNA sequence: TGTGCCATCAGTGACGGACTAGATACGCAGTATTTT. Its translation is CAISDGLDTQYF.

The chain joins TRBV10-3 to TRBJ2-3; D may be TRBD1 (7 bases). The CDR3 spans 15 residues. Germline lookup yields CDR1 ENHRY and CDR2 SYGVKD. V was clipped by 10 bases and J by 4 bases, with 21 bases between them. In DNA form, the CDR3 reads TGTGCCAGCGCAGGGGGGTATAGGGGGGCAGATACGCAGTATTTT. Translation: CASAGGYRGADTQYF.

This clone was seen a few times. For the CDR3, the DNA is TGTGCTAGTGGGAGAGACACCAGCTATGGCTACACCTTC. Encoded protein: CASGRDTSYGYTF. The chain joins TRBV12-5 to TRBJ1-2, with no clear D. Trimming left V 6 bases short and J 4 bases short, with 12 bases between. The CDR3 is 13 residues long. Germline lookup yields CDR1 LGHNT and CDR2 FRNRAP.

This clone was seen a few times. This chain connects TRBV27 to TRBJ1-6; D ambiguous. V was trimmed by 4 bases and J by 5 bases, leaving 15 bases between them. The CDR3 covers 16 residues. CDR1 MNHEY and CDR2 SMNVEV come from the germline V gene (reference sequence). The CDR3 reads CASSSSRVANNSPLHF. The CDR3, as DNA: TGTGCCAGCAGTTCATCGCGGGTGGCGAATAATTCACCCCTCCACTTT.

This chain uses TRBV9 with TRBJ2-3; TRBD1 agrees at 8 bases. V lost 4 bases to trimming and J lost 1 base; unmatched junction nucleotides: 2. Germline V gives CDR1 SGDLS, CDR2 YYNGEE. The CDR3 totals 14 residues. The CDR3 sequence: CASSLGQGTDTQYF. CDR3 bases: TGTGCCAGCAGCCTGGGACAGGGCACAGATACGCAGTATTTT.

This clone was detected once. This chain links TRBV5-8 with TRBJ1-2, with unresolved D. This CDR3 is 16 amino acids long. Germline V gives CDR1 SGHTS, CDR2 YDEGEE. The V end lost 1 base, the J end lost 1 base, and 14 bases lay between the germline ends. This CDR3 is CASSLFSDGRNYGYTF. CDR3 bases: TGTGCCAGCAGCTTGTTCAGTGACGGTCGTAACTATGGCTACACCTTC. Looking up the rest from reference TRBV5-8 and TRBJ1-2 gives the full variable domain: EAGVTQSPTHLIKTRGQQATLRCSPISGHTSVYWYQQALGLGLQFLLWYDEGEERNRGNFPPRFSGRQFPNYSSELNVNALELEDSALYLCASSLFSDGRNYGYTFGSGTRLTVV.

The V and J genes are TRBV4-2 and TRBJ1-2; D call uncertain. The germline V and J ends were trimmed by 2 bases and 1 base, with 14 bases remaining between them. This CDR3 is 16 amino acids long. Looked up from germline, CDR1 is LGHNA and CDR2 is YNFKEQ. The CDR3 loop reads CASSQTAAQVNYGYTF. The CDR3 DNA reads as TGTGCCAGCAGCCAAACTGCGGCGCAGGTTAACTATGGCTACACCTTC.

The CDR3 is CASSKGTSGTPSYNEQFF. The CDR3 coding sequence is TGTGCCAGCAGCAAAGGGACTAGCGGGACCCCTTCCTACAATGAGCAGTTCTTC. The chain combines TRBV21-1 with TRBJ2-1; the table's TRBD2 call for D was not verified on the DNA. TRBV21-1 is recorded as a pseudogene. The CDR3 spans 18 residues.

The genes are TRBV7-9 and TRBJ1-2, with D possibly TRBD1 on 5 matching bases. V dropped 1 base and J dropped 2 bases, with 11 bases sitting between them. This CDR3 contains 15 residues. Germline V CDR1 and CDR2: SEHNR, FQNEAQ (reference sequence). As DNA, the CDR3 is TGTGCCAGCAGCTTAGGCGGAGGGGAGAACTATGGCTACACCTTC. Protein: CASSLGGGENYGYTF.

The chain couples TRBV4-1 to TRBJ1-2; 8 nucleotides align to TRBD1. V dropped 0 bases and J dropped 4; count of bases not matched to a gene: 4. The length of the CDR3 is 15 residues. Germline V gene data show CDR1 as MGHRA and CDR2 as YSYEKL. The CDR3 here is CASSQDAGTGYGYTF. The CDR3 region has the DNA TGCGCCAGCAGCCAAGATGCCGGGACAGGCTATGGCTACACCTTC.

CDR3 in amino acids: CASRGQGGGYEQYF. As DNA, the CDR3 is TGTGCCAGCAGGGGACAGGGGGGAGGTTACGAGCAGTACTTC. V usage is TRBV6-1 and J usage is TRBJ2-7; 11 positions match TRBD1. This CDR3 comprises 14 residues. Germline CDR1 reads MNHNS; CDR2 reads SASEGT. Trimming cost V 6 bases and J 4 bases; bases outside gene matches: 5.

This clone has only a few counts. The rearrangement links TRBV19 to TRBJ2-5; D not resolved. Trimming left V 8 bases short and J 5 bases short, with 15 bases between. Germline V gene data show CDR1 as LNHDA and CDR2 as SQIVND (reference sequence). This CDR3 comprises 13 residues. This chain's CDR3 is CASRKGMGETQYF. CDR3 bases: TGTGCCAGTCGTAAGGGAATGGGTGAGACCCAGTACTTC.

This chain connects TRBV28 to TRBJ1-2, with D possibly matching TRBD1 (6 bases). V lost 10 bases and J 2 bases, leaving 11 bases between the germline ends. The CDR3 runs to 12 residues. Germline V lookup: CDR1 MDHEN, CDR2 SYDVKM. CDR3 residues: CAIRTDNYGYTF. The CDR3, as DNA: TGTGCCATAAGGACAGACAACTATGGCTACACCTTC.

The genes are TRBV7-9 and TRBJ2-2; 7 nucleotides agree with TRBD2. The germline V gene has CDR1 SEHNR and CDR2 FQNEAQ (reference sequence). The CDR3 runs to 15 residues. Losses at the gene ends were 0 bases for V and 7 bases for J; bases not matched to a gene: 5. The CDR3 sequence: CASSLAGLAVGELFF. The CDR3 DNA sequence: TGTGCCAGCAGCTTAGCAGGGCTAGCGGTCGGGGAGCTGTTTTTT. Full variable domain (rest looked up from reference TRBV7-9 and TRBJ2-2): DTGVSQNPRHKITKRGQNVTFRCDPISEHNRLYWYRQTLGQGPEFLTYFQNEAQLEKSRLLSDRFSAERPKGSFSTLEIQRTEQGDSAMYLCASSLAGLAVGELFFGEGSRLTVL.

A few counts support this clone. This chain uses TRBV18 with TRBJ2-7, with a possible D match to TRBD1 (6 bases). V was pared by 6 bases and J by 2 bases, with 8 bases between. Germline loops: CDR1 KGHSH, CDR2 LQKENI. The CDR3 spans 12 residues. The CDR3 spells CASSAGAYEQYF. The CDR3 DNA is TGTGCCAGCTCGGCAGGGGCCTACGAGCAGTACTTC.